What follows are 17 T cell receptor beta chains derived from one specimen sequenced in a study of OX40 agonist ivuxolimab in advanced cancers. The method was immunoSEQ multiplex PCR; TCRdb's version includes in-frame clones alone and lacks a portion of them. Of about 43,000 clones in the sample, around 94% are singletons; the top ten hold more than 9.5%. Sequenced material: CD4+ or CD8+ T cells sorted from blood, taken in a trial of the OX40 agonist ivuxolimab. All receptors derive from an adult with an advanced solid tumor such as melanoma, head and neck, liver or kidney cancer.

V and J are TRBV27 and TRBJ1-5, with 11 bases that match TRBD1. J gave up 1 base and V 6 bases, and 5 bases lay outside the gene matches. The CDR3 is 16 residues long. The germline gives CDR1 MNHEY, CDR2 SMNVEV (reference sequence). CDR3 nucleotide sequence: TGTGCCAGCAGCCAGGGGACAGGGGGGAGCAATCAGCCCCAGCATTTT. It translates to CASSQGTGGSNQPQHF.

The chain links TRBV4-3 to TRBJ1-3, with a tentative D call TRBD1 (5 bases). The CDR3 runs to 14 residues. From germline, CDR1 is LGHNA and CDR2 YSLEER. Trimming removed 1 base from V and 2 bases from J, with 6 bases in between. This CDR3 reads CASSQGGAGNTIYF. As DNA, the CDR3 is TGCGCCAGCAGCCAAGGGGGGGCTGGAAACACCATATATTTT.

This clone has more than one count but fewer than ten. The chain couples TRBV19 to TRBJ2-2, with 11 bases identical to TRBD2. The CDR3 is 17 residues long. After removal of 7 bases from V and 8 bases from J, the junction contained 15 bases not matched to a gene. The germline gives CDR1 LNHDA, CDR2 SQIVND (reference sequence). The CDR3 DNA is TGTGCCAGTAACGGTTGGGGATTAGCGGGAGGGCCTGGGGAGCTGTTTTTT. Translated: CASNGWGLAGGPGELFF.

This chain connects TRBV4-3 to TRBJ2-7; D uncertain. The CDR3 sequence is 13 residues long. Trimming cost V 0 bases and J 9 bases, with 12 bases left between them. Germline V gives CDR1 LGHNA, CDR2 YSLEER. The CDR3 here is CASSQEGKGSQYF. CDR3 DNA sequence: TGCGCCAGCAGCCAAGAGGGCAAGGGTTCGCAGTACTTC.

The CDR3 protein is CASSPAGTGVLEAAYEQYF. The CDR3 bases are TGTGCCAGCAGCCCCGCCGGGACAGGGGTGTTGGAGGCAGCCTACGAGCAGTACTTC. This sequence joins TRBV13 and TRBJ2-7, with 10 positions matching TRBD1. This CDR3 contains 19 residues. J lost 2 bases, V lost 5 bases, and 18 bases had no gene match. The germline V gene has CDR1 PRHDT and CDR2 FYEKMQ (reference sequence). The full variable domain, its missing parts supplied by reference TRBV13 and TRBJ2-7, is AAGVIQSPRHLIKEKRETATLKCYPIPRHDTVYWYQQGPGQDPQFLISFYEKMQSDKGSIPDRFSAQQFSDYHSELNMSSLELGDSALYFCASSPAGTGVLEAAYEQYFGPGTRLTVT.

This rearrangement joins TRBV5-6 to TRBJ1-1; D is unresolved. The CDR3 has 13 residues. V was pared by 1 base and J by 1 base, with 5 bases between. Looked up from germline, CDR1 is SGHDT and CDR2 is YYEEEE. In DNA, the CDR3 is TGTGCCAGCAGCTTGATGGGGAACACTGAAGCTTTCTTT. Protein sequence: CASSLMGNTEAFF.

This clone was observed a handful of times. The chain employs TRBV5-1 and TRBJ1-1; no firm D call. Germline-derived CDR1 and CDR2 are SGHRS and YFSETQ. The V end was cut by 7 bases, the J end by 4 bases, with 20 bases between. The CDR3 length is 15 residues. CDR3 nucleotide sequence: TGCGCCAGCGGACGGTGGGGTTCGGGGAGCACTGAAGCTTTCTTT. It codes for CASGRWGSGSTEAFF.

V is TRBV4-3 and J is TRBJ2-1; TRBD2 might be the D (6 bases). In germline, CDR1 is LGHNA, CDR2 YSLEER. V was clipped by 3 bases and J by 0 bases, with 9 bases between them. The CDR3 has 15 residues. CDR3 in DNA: TGCGCCAGCAGCCACCGGGGGAGCTCCTACAATGAGCAGTTCTTC. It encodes CASSHRGSSYNEQFF.

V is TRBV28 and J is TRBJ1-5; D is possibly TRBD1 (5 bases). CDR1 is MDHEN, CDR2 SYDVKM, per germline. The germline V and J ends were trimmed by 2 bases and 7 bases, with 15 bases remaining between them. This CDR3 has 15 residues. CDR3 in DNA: TGTGCCAGCAGTTTAGGTCCAGGGTTAGGGCAGCCCCAGCATTTT. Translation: CASSLGPGLGQPQHF.

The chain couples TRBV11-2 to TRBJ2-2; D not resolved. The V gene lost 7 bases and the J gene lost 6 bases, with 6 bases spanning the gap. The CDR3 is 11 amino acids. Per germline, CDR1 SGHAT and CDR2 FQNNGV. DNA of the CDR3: TGTGCCAGCATGCGTCCCGGGGAGCTGTTTTTT. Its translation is CASMRPGELFF.

In DNA form, the CDR3 reads TGCAGCGGTGCACCGGGACAGGGGTCAAATATTCAGTACTTC. Translating gives CSGAPGQGSNIQYF. The chain carries TRBV29-1 and TRBJ2-4; TRBD1 matches 10 bases. The CDR3 extends over 14 amino acids. Unmatched junction bases numbered 13, after V lost 7 bases and J lost 10 bases. Per the germline V gene, CDR1 is SQVTM and CDR2 is ANQGSEA. Variable domain in full (rest from reference TRBV29-1 and TRBJ2-4): SAVISQKPSRDICQRGTSLTIQCQVDSQVTMMFWYRQQPGQSLTLIATANQGSEATYESGFVIDKFPISRPNLTFSTLTVSNMSPEDSSIYLCSGAPGQGSNIQYFGAGTRLSVL.

The CDR3 DNA is TGTGCCAGCAGCTCAGGAGGGGGTTTCAAGACTGAAGCTTTCTTT. Protein product: CASSSGGGFKTEAFF. The chain links TRBV9 to TRBJ1-1; D may be TRBD1 (6 bases). The V gene lost 4 bases and the J gene lost 5 bases, with 18 bases spanning the gap. The length of the CDR3 is 15 residues. From germline, CDR1 is SGDLS and CDR2 YYNGEE.

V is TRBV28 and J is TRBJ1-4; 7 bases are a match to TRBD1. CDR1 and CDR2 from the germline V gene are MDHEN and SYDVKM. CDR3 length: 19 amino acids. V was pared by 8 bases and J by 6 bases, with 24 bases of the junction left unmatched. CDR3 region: CASPPPVLTGEGIDEKLFF. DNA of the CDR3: TGTGCCAGCCCCCCACCGGTTTTAACAGGGGAAGGTATAGATGAAAAACTGTTTTTT.

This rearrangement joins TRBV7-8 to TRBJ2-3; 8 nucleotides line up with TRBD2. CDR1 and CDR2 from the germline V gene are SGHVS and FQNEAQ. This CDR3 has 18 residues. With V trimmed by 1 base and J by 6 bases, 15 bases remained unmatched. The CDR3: CASSLGLRRAGGGDTQYF. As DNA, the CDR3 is TGTGCCAGCAGCTTAGGCCTCCGGAGGGCGGGAGGTGGGGATACGCAGTATTTT.

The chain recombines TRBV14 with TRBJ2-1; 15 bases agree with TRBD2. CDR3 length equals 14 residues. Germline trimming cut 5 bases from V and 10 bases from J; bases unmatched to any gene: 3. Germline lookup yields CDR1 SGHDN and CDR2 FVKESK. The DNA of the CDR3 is TGTGCCAGCAGCGACGGACTAGCGGGAGGGGAGCAGTTCTTC. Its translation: CASSDGLAGGEQFF.

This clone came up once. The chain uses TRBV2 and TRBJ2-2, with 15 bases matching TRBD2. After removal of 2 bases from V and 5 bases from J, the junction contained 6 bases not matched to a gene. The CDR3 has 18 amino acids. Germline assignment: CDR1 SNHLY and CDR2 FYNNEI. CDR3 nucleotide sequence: TGTGCCAGCAGTGAAAGGGCCGGGACTAGCGGGAGGACCGGGGAGCTGTTTTTT. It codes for CASSERAGTSGRTGELFF. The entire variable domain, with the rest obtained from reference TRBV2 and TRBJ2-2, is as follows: EPEVTQTPSHQVTQMGQEVILRCVPISNHLYFYWYRQILGQKVEFLVSFYNNEISEKSEIFDDQFSVERPDGSNFTLKIRSTKLEDSAMYFCASSERAGTSGRTGELFFGEGSRLTVL.

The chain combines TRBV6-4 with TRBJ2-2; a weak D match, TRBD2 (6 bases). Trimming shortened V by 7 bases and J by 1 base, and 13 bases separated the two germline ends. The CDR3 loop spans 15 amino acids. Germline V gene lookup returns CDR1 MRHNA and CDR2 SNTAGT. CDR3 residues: CASTFGGGNTGELFF. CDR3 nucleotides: TGTGCCAGCACTTTCGGGGGAGGGAACACCGGGGAGCTGTTTTTT.